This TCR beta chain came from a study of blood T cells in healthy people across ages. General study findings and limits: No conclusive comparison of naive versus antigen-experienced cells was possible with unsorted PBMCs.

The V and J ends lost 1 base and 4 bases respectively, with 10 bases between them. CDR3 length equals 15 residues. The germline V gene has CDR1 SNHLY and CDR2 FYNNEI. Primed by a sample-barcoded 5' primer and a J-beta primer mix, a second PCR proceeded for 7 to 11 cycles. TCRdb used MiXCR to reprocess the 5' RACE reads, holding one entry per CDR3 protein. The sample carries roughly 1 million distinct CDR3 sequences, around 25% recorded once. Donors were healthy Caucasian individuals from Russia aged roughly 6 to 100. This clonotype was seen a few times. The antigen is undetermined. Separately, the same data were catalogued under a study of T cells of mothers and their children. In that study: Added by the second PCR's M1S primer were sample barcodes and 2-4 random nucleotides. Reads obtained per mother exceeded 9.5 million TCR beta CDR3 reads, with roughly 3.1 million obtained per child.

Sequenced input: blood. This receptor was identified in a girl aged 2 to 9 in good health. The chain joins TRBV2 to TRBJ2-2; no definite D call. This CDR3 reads CASSEVGFSTGELFF. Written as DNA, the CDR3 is TGTGCCAGCAGTGAAGTTGGTTTTTCCACCGGGGAGCTGTTTTTT.